What follows are 14 T cell receptor beta chains derived from one specimen sequenced in a study of blood T cell repertoires in COVID-19. Here immunoSEQ multiplex PCR was the method, and the copy in TCRdb shows in-frame clones only, minus some. Here the sample spans around 150,000 clones, approximately 95% being singletons. Sequencing input: peripheral blood. Receptor source: a woman aged 60-70 years with COVID-19, enrolled during active disease.

The V gene is TRBV9, the J gene TRBJ1-3; D is undetermined. Germline V CDR1 and CDR2: SGDLS, YYNGEE. V lost 0 bases and J 0 bases, leaving 7 bases between the germline ends. The CDR3 extends over 15 amino acids. The CDR3 here is CASSVATGSGNTIYF. Written as DNA, the CDR3 is TGTGCCAGCAGCGTAGCAACGGGCTCTGGAAACACCATATATTTT.

The V gene is TRBV19, the J gene TRBJ1-1, with D possibly TRBD1 on 5 matching bases. Germline-derived CDR1 and CDR2 are LNHDA and SQIVND (reference sequence). CDR3 length: 14 amino acids. V lost 3 bases and J 6 bases, leaving 14 bases between the germline ends. The DNA of the CDR3 is TGTGCCAGTAGTATTTTAGGGACTTACTCTGAAGCTTTCTTT. Encoded protein: CASSILGTYSEAFF.

This clone was seen a single time. V gene TRBV2 combines with J gene TRBJ2-7; possibly TRBD2 for D (5 bases). V lost 4 bases to trimming and J lost 4 bases, with 11 bases between them. The CDR3 runs 13 residues. The V gene's germline CDR1 is SNHLY and CDR2 FYNNEI. The CDR3 sequence: CASSAGMEYEQYF. The CDR3, as DNA: TGTGCCAGCAGTGCCGGGATGGAGTACGAGCAGTACTTC.

The chain uses TRBV9 and TRBJ2-7; TRBD1 matches at 8 bases. Germline-derived CDR1 and CDR2 are SGDLS and YYNGEE. V shed 0 bases and J 4 bases; nucleotides not matched to a gene: 6. CDR3 length equals 15 residues. The CDR3 nucleotides are TGTGCCAGCAGCGTAGCAGGACAGGGATGGTACGAGCAGTACTTC. It is translated as CASSVAGQGWYEQYF.

This clone showed up just a few times. CDR3 region: CASSQEVSRHSNQPQHF. CDR3 nucleotide sequence: TGTGCCAGCAGCCAAGAAGTAAGCAGGCATAGCAATCAGCCCCAGCATTTT. This sequence joins TRBV4-2 and TRBJ1-5; D gene ambiguous. Trimming took 0 bases from V and 0 from J, leaving 12 bases between them. CDR3 length: 17 residues. In germline, CDR1 is LGHNA, CDR2 YNFKEQ.

The chain carries TRBV28 and TRBJ2-3, with TRBD2 matching over 11 bases. Looked up from germline, CDR1 is MDHEN and CDR2 is SYDVKM. V lost 3 bases to trimming and J lost 0 bases; unmatched junction nucleotides: 8. CDR3 size: 18 residues. The CDR3 sequence: CASSFWSSGGRSTDTQYF. The DNA of the CDR3 is TGTGCCAGCAGTTTCTGGTCTAGCGGGGGGAGAAGCACAGATACGCAGTATTTT.

The CDR3 protein is CASSLDRVGQPQHF. In nucleotides, the CDR3 is TGTGCCAGCAGCCTTGACAGGGTGGGCCAGCCCCAGCATTTT. The chain recombines TRBV7-2 with TRBJ1-5; 7 nucleotides agree with TRBD1. This CDR3 is built from 14 residues. The ends lost 5 bases at V and 7 bases at J; junction bases unmatched: 8. Germline V gene lookup returns CDR1 SGHTA and CDR2 FQGNSA.

This sequence joins TRBV6-5 and TRBJ1-4, with TRBD1 matching over 7 bases. Looked up from germline, CDR1 is MNHEY and CDR2 is SVGAGI. The ends lost 2 bases at V and 3 bases at J; junction bases unmatched: 3. The CDR3 covers 15 residues. The chain's CDR3 is CASSYDRVANEKLFF. The CDR3 nucleotides are TGTGCCAGCAGTTACGACAGGGTGGCTAATGAAAAACTGTTTTTT.

The chain carries TRBV4-1 and TRBJ2-1; 7 bases are a match to TRBD2. Per germline, CDR1 MGHRA and CDR2 YSYEKL. The ends lost 5 bases at V and 6 bases at J; junction bases unmatched: 7. This CDR3 contains 14 residues. The CDR3 here is CASSTYGGGNEQFF. In DNA, the CDR3 is TGCGCCAGCAGCACTTATGGGGGGGGCAATGAGCAGTTCTTC.

The chain uses TRBV7-8 and TRBJ1-4; TRBD1 aligns across 9 bases. The CDR3 is 15 residues long. Germline V lookup: CDR1 SGHVS, CDR2 FQNEAQ. After removal of 3 bases from V and 7 bases from J, the junction contained 6 bases not matched to a gene. CDR3 sequence reads: CASSFPGQGSEKLFF. CDR3 nucleotides: TGTGCCAGCAGCTTCCCGGGACAGGGAAGTGAAAAACTGTTTTTT.

The rearrangement joins TRBV9 to TRBJ2-1; D is possibly TRBD1 (6 bases). This CDR3 spans 15 amino acids. The germline CDR1 and CDR2 sequences are SGDLS and YYNGEE. Trimming left V 3 bases short and J 4 bases short, with 14 bases between. CDR3 loop: CASSGSRTVYNEQFF. For the CDR3, the DNA is TGTGCCAGCAGCGGTTCCAGGACAGTATACAATGAGCAGTTCTTC. Using reference TRBV9 and TRBJ2-1 for the parts outside the CDR3, the full variable domain is DSGVTQTPKHLITATGQRVTLRCSPRSGDLSVYWYQQSLDQGLQFLIQYYNGEERAKGNILERFSAQQFPDLHSELNLSSLELGDSALYFCASSGSRTVYNEQFFGPGTRLTVL.

The chain recombines TRBV19 with TRBJ2-7; 10 bases are a match to TRBD2. J gave up 3 bases and V 5 bases, and 16 bases lay outside the gene matches. CDR1 LNHDA and CDR2 SQIVND come from the germline V gene (reference sequence). The CDR3 runs to 18 residues. The CDR3, as DNA: TGTGCCAGTAGTGGAGCGGGGGGGGATGCAACTCGCTTCTACGAGCAGTACTTC. The encoded protein is CASSGAGGDATRFYEQYF.

The chain carries TRBV19 and TRBJ1-2; 8 nucleotides agree with TRBD1. In germline, CDR1 is LNHDA, CDR2 SQIVND (reference sequence). V lost 0 bases, J lost 4 bases, and 13 bases stayed unmatched. The CDR3 totals 18 residues. CDR3 nucleotide sequence: TGTGCCAGTAGTATAGAGCGGCAGGGGGCCAAGATTTTCTATGGCTACACCTTC. Protein product: CASSIERQGAKIFYGYTF.

The chain combines TRBV9 with TRBJ1-3; TRBD1 might be the D (5 bases). Germline CDR1 and CDR2: SGDLS and YYNGEE. V lost 0 bases, J lost 0 bases, and 10 bases lay in between. CDR3 length equals 16 residues. The CDR3 protein is CASSVGGLFSGNTIYF. CDR3 DNA sequence: TGTGCCAGCAGCGTAGGGGGACTGTTCTCTGGAAACACCATATATTTT.